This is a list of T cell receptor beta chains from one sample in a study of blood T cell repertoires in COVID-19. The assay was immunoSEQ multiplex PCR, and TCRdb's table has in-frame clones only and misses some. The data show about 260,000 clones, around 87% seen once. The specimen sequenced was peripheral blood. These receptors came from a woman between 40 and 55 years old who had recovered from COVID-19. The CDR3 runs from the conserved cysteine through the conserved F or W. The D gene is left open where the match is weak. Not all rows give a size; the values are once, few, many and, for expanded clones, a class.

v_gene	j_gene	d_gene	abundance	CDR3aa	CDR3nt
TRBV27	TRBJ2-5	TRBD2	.	CASSQRGQETQYF	TGTGCCAGCAGCCAGCGGGGGCAAGAGACCCAGTACTTC
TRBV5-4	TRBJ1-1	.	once	CASSLDGRGLTEAFF	TGTGCCAGCAGCTTGGATGGTCGGGGTCTAACTGAAGCTTTCTTT
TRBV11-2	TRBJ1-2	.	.	CASSLVNLADYGYTF	TGTGCCAGCAGCTTAGTCAATTTGGCAGACTATGGCTACACCTTC
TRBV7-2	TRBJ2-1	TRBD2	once	CASSPQLGLAGMHEQFF	TGTGCCAGCAGCCCCCAACTCGGACTAGCGGGAATGCATGAGCAGTTCTTC
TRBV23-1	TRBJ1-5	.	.	CASSQFSGINQPQHF	TGCGCCAGCAGTCAATTTTCAGGGATTAATCAGCCCCAGCATTTT
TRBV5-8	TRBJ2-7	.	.	CASSLITPGEQYF	TGTGCCAGCAGCTTGATCACCCCCGGCGAGCAGTACTTC
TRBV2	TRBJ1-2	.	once	CASRQALGYTF	TGTGCCAGCAGGCAGGCGCTGGGCTACACCTTC
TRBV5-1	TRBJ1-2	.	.	CASSLALGGAERYGYTF	TGCGCCAGCAGCTTGGCCCTGGGGGGTGCCGAGAGATATGGCTACACCTTC
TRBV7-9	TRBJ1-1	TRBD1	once	CASSAQGDTEAFF	TGTGCCAGCAGCGCCCAGGGGGACACTGAAGCTTTCTTT
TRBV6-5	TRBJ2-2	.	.	CASSYSWQGNTGELFF	TGTGCCAGCAGTTACTCTTGGCAGGGCAACACCGGGGAGCTGTTTTTT
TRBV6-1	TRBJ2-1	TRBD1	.	CASSEAQRGPLVDEQFF	TGTGCCAGCAGTGAAGCGCAGAGGGGGCCATTAGTGGATGAGCAGTTCTTC
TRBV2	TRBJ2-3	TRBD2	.	CASSEGTTSGGLRDTQYF	TGTGCCAGCAGTGAGGGGACAACTAGCGGGGGGCTCAGGGATACGCAGTATTTT
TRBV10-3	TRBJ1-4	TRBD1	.	CAISARQGTNEKLFF	TGTGCCATCAGTGCTCGACAGGGCACTAATGAAAAACTGTTTTTT
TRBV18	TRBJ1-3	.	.	CASSPTVNSGNTIYF	TGTGCCAGCTCACCAACAGTCAACTCTGGAAACACCATATATTTT
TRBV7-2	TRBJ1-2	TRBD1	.	CASNFQGTANYGYTF	TGTGCCAGCAACTTCCAGGGGACAGCTAACTATGGCTACACCTTC
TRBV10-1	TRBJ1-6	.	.	CASSGQEDSPLHF	TGCGCCAGCAGCGGGCAGGAGGATTCACCCCTCCACTTT
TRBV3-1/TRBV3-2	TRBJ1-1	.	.	CASSQAQGYTEAFF	TGTGCCAGCAGCCAGGCTCAGGGGTACACTGAAGCTTTCTTT
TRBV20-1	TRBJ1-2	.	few	CSASPMRGGYTF	TGCAGTGCTAGTCCCATGAGGGGGGGCTACACCTTC
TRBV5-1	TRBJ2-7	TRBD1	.	CASSLGQGLGDEQYF	TGCGCCAGCAGCTTGGGACAGGGGTTAGGCGACGAGCAGTACTTC